These 22 T cell receptor beta chains were all obtained from the same sample, sequenced in a study of Ad26.COV2.S vaccination and SARS-CoV-2 variants. As to treatment: some 19 received Ad26.COV2.S at low or high dose, single or two shots; about five received placebo; per-sample allocation not given. Sampling happened 63 days after the first vaccine or placebo injection. This table comes from immunoSEQ multiplex PCR, and its TCRdb copy is limited to in-frame clones, with some not included. Here the sample spans about 420,000 clones, approximately 87% being singletons. Sample: peripheral blood, taken in a trial of Ad26.COV2.S vaccine versus placebo. All receptors come from a person aged 18 to 59 who received the Ad26.COV2.S COVID-19 vaccine or a placebo.

V and J are TRBV7-2 and TRBJ1-1, with 8 bases identical to TRBD1. CDR3 length equals 15 residues. V was clipped by 5 bases and J by 4 bases; unmatched bases: 9. Germline loops: CDR1 SGHTA, CDR2 FQGNSA. CDR3 in DNA: TGTGCCAGCAGCCCCGTCTCCAGGGGGCTCACTGAAGCTTTCTTT. The encoded protein is CASSPVSRGLTEAFF.

The rearrangement links TRBV28 to TRBJ1-3, with TRBD1 as a possible D gene (5 bases). The CDR3 is 15 residues long. The V end lost 7 bases, the J end lost 3 bases, and 16 bases lay between the germline ends. Germline lookup yields CDR1 MDHEN and CDR2 SYDVKM. CDR3 loop: CASKSQVDGGNTIYF. The CDR3 DNA is TGTGCCAGCAAATCACAGGTAGATGGTGGAAACACCATATATTTT. The full variable domain, its missing parts supplied by reference TRBV28 and TRBJ1-3, is DVKVTQSSRYLVKRTGEKVFLECVQDMDHENMFWYRQDPGLGLRLIYFSYDVKMKEKGDIPEGYSVSREKKERFSLILESASTNQTSMYLCASKSQVDGGNTIYFGEGSWLTVV.

The V call is TRBV6-2 or TRBV6-3, the J call TRBJ2-2, with unresolved D. Germline lookup yields CDR1 MNHEY and CDR2 SVGEGT. The CDR3 extends over 13 amino acids. The V gene lost 4 bases and the J gene lost 6 bases, with 9 bases spanning the gap. The CDR3, as DNA: TGTGCCAGCAGTTGGCCCCGCCCCGGGGAGCTGTTTTTT. It translates to CASSWPRPGELFF.

The rearrangement joins TRBV2 to TRBJ1-4, with unresolved D. V was cut by 5 bases and J by 2 bases, with 12 bases left in between. Per the germline V gene, CDR1 is SNHLY and CDR2 is FYNNEI. The CDR3 contains 15 residues. The CDR3, as DNA: TGTGCCAGCAGTTCCCGACAACCTACTAATGAAAAACTGTTTTTT. Protein: CASSSRQPTNEKLFF.

The chain recombines TRBV11-1 with TRBJ2-1; no clear D gene. This CDR3 contains 14 residues. The V end lost 4 bases, the J end lost 8 bases, and 15 bases lay between the germline ends. Germline V gives CDR1 SGHAT, CDR2 FQDESV (reference sequence). The chain's CDR3 is CASSSLVRRDEQFF. The CDR3 region has the DNA TGTGCCAGCAGCTCCTTAGTCCGGCGCGATGAGCAGTTCTTC. Full variable domain (remainder filled in from reference TRBV11-1 and TRBJ2-1): EAEVAQSPRYKITEKSQAVAFWCDPISGHATLYWYRQILGQGPELLVQFQDESVVDDSQLPKDRFSAERLKGVDSTLKIQPAELGDSAMYLCASSSLVRRDEQFFGPGTRLTVL.

This clone was detected once. The chain joins TRBV3-1 (or the pseudogene TRBV3-2) to TRBJ1-2, with 7 bases lining up with TRBD1. Trimming at V came to 2 bases and at J to 2 bases, leaving 5 bases not matched to a gene. Germline CDR1 and CDR2: LGHDT and YNNKEL (reference sequence). The CDR3 is 15 amino acids. For the CDR3, the DNA is TGTGCCAGCAGCCAAAGCAGGGGGACCAACTATGGCTACACCTTC. This translates into CASSQSRGTNYGYTF.

V is TRBV30 and J is TRBJ1-6, with D possibly TRBD1 on 6 matching bases. Germline V gene data show CDR1 as GTSNPN and CDR2 as SVGIG (reference sequence). The ends were cut back, 3 bases at V and 6 bases at J, with 9 bases in the middle. The CDR3 length is 13 residues. CDR3 bases: TGTGCCTGGAGCGGACAGATTAATTCACCCCTCCACTTT. Protein product: CAWSGQINSPLHF.

The CDR3 DNA follows: TGTGCCAGCAGCTCCGGAGCCGACGGTTCACCCCTCCACTTT. Its translation: CASSSGADGSPLHF. The gene calls are TRBV7-6 and TRBJ1-6; unclear D gene. The V and J ends lost 4 bases and 9 bases respectively, with 13 bases between them. Germline V CDR1 and CDR2: SGHVS, FNYEAQ. The CDR3 totals 14 residues.

V is TRBV6-6 and J is TRBJ2-7; D might be TRBD1 (5 bases). Germline CDR1 reads MNHNY; CDR2 reads SVGAGI (reference sequence). This CDR3 is built from 14 residues. Trimming pared 6 bases from V and 3 bases from J, leaving 15 bases between. CDR3: CASSLQDTSYEQYF. The CDR3, as DNA: TGTGCCAGCAGCTTACAGGATACCAGCTACGAGCAGTACTTC.

V is TRBV5-4 and J is TRBJ1-6, with 8 bases aligning to TRBD1. The V and J ends lost 0 bases and 2 bases, in that order; junction bases with no gene match: 7. The CDR3 has 18 residues. Germline values: CDR1 SGHNT, CDR2 YYREEE (reference sequence). DNA for the CDR3: TGTGCCAGCAGCTTGGTCTCAGGGGGCGCGACCTATAATTCACCCCTCCACTTT. Translated: CASSLVSGGATYNSPLHF.

V gene TRBV7-2 combines with J gene TRBJ1-2; 8 positions agree with TRBD1. J gave up 7 bases and V 1 base, and 8 bases lay outside the gene matches. The CDR3 has 15 amino acids. CDR1 is SGHTA and CDR2 is FQGNSA in the germline V gene. The DNA for the CDR3 is TGTGCCAGCAGCTTAGTGGGACAGGCCCCTCCTGGCTACACCTTC. As protein: CASSLVGQAPPGYTF.

This chain uses TRBV6-6 with TRBJ1-5, with D perhaps matching TRBD1 (6 bases). The length of the CDR3 is 14 residues. The germline V and J ends were trimmed by 5 bases and 4 bases, with 12 bases remaining between them. Germline CDR1 and CDR2: MNHNY and SVGAGI (reference sequence). The CDR3 DNA reads TGTGCCAGCAGTCCCGGGACATTAAATCAGCCCCAGCATTTT. This sequence encodes CASSPGTLNQPQHF.

V is TRBV24-1 and J is TRBJ1-1; maybe TRBD1 (6 bases). Trimming took off 11 bases at V and 7 bases at J, with 16 bases between the two ends. The CDR3 sequence is 12 residues long. Germline V gene sequence: CDR1 KGHDR, CDR2 SFDVKD. The CDR3 loop is CASGQPLLEAFF. In nucleotides, the CDR3 is TGTGCCAGTGGACAGCCGCTCCTTGAAGCTTTCTTT.

The J gene is TRBJ2-2, the V gene TRBV10-3; D may be TRBD1 (6 bases). CDR3 length equals 16 residues. From germline, CDR1 is ENHRY and CDR2 SYGVKD. V was shortened by 8 bases and J by 2 bases, with 18 bases between the two germline ends. CDR3 amino acids: CAISRLRDINTGELFF. The DNA of the CDR3 is TGTGCCATCTCTCGACTCCGGGACATAAACACCGGGGAGCTGTTTTTT.

The chain has TRBV27 and TRBJ1-1; D gene uncertain. Trimming removed 2 bases from V and 1 base from J, with 8 bases in between. The CDR3 loop spans 14 amino acids. Germline values: CDR1 MNHEY, CDR2 SMNVEV (reference sequence). In DNA, the CDR3 is TGTGCCAGCAGTTTAGGGTTTTCGAACACTGAAGCTTTCTTT. This encodes CASSLGFSNTEAFF.

The chain joins TRBV30 to TRBJ1-4; D possibly corresponds to TRBD1 (5 bases). CDR1 is GTSNPN and CDR2 is SVGIG in the germline V gene (reference sequence). Trimming cost V 4 bases and J 7 bases, with 19 bases left between them. There are 15 residues in the CDR3. CDR3 in amino acids: CAWTLRGVVGEKLFF. CDR3 in DNA: TGTGCCTGGACCCTACGGGGGGTGGTCGGTGAAAAACTGTTTTTT.

The chain carries TRBV6-6 and TRBJ2-3; D is unclear. From germline, CDR1 is MNHNY and CDR2 SVGAGI (reference sequence). The CDR3 covers 15 residues. Trimming stripped 5 bases from V and 0 bases from J, with 12 bases between. CDR3 coding DNA: TGTGCCAGCAGTCGAGAAGGGCTGAGCACAGATACGCAGTATTTT. This translates into CASSREGLSTDTQYF.

The chain links TRBV6-2 or TRBV6-3 to TRBJ2-5; D is perhaps TRBD1 (5 bases). Germline V gene data show CDR1 as MNHEY and CDR2 as SVGEGT. This CDR3 has 16 amino acids. The germline V and J ends were trimmed by 4 bases and 5 bases, with 20 bases remaining between them. CDR3 DNA sequence: TGTGCCAGCAGTTCCCCGCGTAGGGGAAGTGGGGAGACCCAGTACTTC. This encodes CASSSPRRGSGETQYF.

As to this clone: The sample carries other DNA sequences with the same CDR3. This chain connects TRBV27 to TRBJ1-5, with D unresolved. The ends were cut back, 3 bases at V and 0 bases at J, with 6 bases in the middle. The CDR3 covers 14 residues. Germline lookup yields CDR1 MNHEY and CDR2 SMNVEV (reference sequence). CDR3 sequence reads: CASSFGDSNQPQHF. In DNA form, the CDR3 reads TGTGCCAGCAGTTTTGGTGATAGCAATCAGCCCCAGCATTTT.

The chain combines TRBV5-1 with TRBJ1-4; D unclear. V was shortened by 4 bases and J by 4 bases, with 11 bases between the two germline ends. Germline V gene data show CDR1 as SGHRS and CDR2 as YFSETQ. This CDR3 region has 14 residues. CDR3 sequence reads: CASSKDGYNEKLFF. The DNA for the CDR3 is TGCGCCAGCAGCAAGGACGGCTATAATGAAAAACTGTTTTTT.

CDR3 DNA: TGTGCCAGCAGCGCGTCAGACAACACTGAAGCTTTCTTT. The encoded protein is CASSASDNTEAFF. The chain couples TRBV9 to TRBJ1-1; D call uncertain. There are 13 residues in the CDR3. CDR1 is SGDLS and CDR2 is YYNGEE in the germline V gene. V lost 3 bases, J lost 2 bases, and 8 bases lay in between.

The V call is TRBV4-2, the J call TRBJ1-5, with unresolved D. V was trimmed by 0 bases and J by 3 bases, leaving 6 bases between them. CDR1 LGHNA and CDR2 YNFKEQ come from the germline V gene. The CDR3 spans 14 residues. The CDR3 DNA reads TGTGCCAGCAGCCAAGATTTAGTCAATCAGCCCCAGCATTTT. Protein: CASSQDLVNQPQHF.